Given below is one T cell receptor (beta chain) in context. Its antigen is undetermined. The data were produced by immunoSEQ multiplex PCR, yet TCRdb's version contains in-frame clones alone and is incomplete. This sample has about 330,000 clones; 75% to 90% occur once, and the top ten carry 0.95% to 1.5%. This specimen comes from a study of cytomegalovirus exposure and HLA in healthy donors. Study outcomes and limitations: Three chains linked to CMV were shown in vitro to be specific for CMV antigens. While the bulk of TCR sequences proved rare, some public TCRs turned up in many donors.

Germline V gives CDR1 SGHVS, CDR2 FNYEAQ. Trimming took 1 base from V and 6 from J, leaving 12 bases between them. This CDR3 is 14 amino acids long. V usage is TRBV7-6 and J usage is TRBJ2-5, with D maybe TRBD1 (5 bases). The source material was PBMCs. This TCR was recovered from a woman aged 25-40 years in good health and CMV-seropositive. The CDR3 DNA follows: TGTGCCAGCAGCTTAGGGGAAGGGGTAAAGACCCAGTACTTC. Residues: CASSLGEGVKTQYF.